This TCR beta chain derives from a study of cytomegalovirus exposure and HLA in healthy donors. Study-wide context: Early on, a data release was issued that held 85 million to 95 million unique TCRs from HLA-typed donors.

The PCR was carried out with 60 Vbeta primers and 13 Jbeta primers. Sequencing used immunoSEQ multiplex PCR; TCRdb keeps in-frame clones, though not all of them. The profile shows some 84,000 clones, more than 70% of them singletons. The V gene's germline CDR1 is SGHRS and CDR2 YFSETQ. Trimming at V came to 3 bases and at J to 6 bases, leaving 16 bases not matched to a gene. CDR3 size: 17 residues. Sequenced input: PBMCs. The V gene is TRBV5-1, the J gene TRBJ2-3; 7 bases agree with TRBD2. The source of this sequence is a male donor in good health and CMV-seropositive. CDR3 sequence: CASSWGGADVIDDTQYF. DNA of the CDR3: TGCGCCAGCAGCTGGGGGGGAGCGGACGTGATTGATGATACGCAGTATTTT.